One sample yielded the 22 T cell receptor beta chains listed below, sequenced in a study of blood T cells in healthy people across ages. A J-beta primer mix and a sample-barcoded 5' primer were used in a second PCR of about 6 to 12 cycles. A single record per CDR3 protein comes from TCRdb applying MiXCR to the 5' RACE reads. This table holds hundreds of thousands of distinct CDR3 sequences, 40% to 50% found once. Specimen: blood. The receptors stem from a man between 60 and 70 years old in good health.

The chain has TRBV10-3 and TRBJ2-7, with no clear D. CDR1 and CDR2 from the germline V gene are ENHRY and SYGVKD. The CDR3 runs 12 residues. Trimming left V 2 bases short and J 6 bases short, with 8 bases between. The CDR3 DNA reads TGTGCCATCAGTGAGCTTTCCAGCGAGCAGTACTTC. This sequence encodes CAISELSSEQYF.

This sequence joins TRBV7-2 and TRBJ2-7, with D possibly matching TRBD1 (5 bases). With 4 bases removed from V and 7 bases from J, the gap between germline ends came to 23 bases. The CDR3 has 16 residues. Per the germline V gene, CDR1 is SGHTA and CDR2 is FQGNSA. This chain's CDR3 is CASSSGHRSSYNEQYF. In DNA form, the CDR3 reads TGTGCCAGCAGCTCAGGACACCGTAGCTCCTACAATGAGCAGTACTTC.

This clonotype has a handful of counts. The V gene is TRBV3-1, the J gene TRBJ2-5; TRBD2 matches 8 bases. Germline CDR1 reads LGHDT; CDR2 reads YNNKEL (reference sequence). This CDR3 contains 15 residues. With 5 bases clipped from V and 1 base from J, the junction kept 6 bases outside the gene matches. The CDR3 region has the DNA TGTGCCAGCAGCAATCCACTAGCGGCCCAAGAGACCCAGTACTTC. Its translation: CASSNPLAAQETQYF.

CDR3 bases: TGCAGCGTTCGACAGGGTTGGAACACCGGGGAGCTGTTTTTT. Amino acids: CSVRQGWNTGELFF. The chain employs TRBV29-1 and TRBJ2-2, with 7 bases matching TRBD1. CDR3 size: 14 residues. Per germline, CDR1 SQVTM and CDR2 ANQGSEA. V gave up 5 bases and J gave up 1 base; unmatched junction bases: 4.

This clonotype was counted a few times. V and J are TRBV4-1 and TRBJ2-5, with TRBD2 matching over 10 bases. In germline, CDR1 is MGHRA, CDR2 YSYEKL. Trimming took 1 base from V and 1 from J; bases not matched to a gene: 3. This CDR3 spans 16 amino acids. DNA of the CDR3: TGCGCCAGCAGCCAAGTTGTAGCGGGGGGCCAAGAGACCCAGTACTTC. Translating it yields CASSQVVAGGQETQYF.

This clonotype has ten or more counts. The chain uses TRBV29-1 and TRBJ2-3, with 8 bases lining up with TRBD1. Trimming cost V 3 bases and J 2 bases; bases outside gene matches: 4. Germline V gene data show CDR1 as SQVTM and CDR2 as ANQGSEA. This CDR3 comprises 14 residues. The CDR3 bases are TGCAGCGTTGACCGGGACAGGAACACAGATACGCAGTATTTT. Translated: CSVDRDRNTDTQYF.

The rearrangement uses TRBV9 and TRBJ2-2, with 7 bases matching TRBD1. The length of the CDR3 is 14 residues. J was trimmed by 5 bases and V by 4 bases; bases with no gene match: 5. Per the germline V gene, CDR1 is SGDLS and CDR2 is YYNGEE. In nucleotides, the CDR3 is TGTGCCAGCAGCTCAATGGACAGGACCGGGGAGCTGTTTTTT. Its protein product is CASSSMDRTGELFF. Variable domain in full (rest from reference TRBV9 and TRBJ2-2): DSGVTQTPKHLITATGQRVTLRCSPRSGDLSVYWYQQSLDQGLQFLIQYYNGEERAKGNILERFSAQQFPDLHSELNLSSLELGDSALYFCASSSMDRTGELFFGEGSRLTVL.

The chain combines TRBV7-2 with TRBJ2-7; D not resolved. V lost 4 bases to trimming and J lost 3 bases, with 16 bases between them. Germline CDR1 is SGHTA and CDR2 is FQGNSA. The CDR3 spans 15 residues. CDR3 DNA: TGTGCCAGCAGCTACGCTGGGTTGGATAACTACGAGCAGTACTTC. Translation gives CASSYAGLDNYEQYF.

The chain combines TRBV20-1 with TRBJ2-1, with 8 bases matching TRBD2. The CDR3 length is 14 residues. Germline CDR1 DFQATT, CDR2 SNEGSKA (reference sequence). The CDR3 here is CSHISPAGVNEQFF. The CDR3 DNA follows: TGCAGCCATATATCCCCAGCGGGGGTCAATGAGCAGTTCTTC.

This clonotype was seen more than once but under ten times. This chain joins TRBV6-2 or TRBV6-3 and TRBJ1-2; D unclear. The germline CDR1 and CDR2 sequences are MNHEY and SVGEGT. The CDR3 is 11 residues long. V lost 0 bases and J lost 12, with 8 bases in between. The CDR3, as DNA: TGTGCCAGCAGTTACTCGGGTTCTCACACCTTC. Translating it yields CASSYSGSHTF.

In the case of this clonotype: A much larger clone differs by one base, so this may be a read error. CDR3: CATSKSPTGGYERYF. Written as DNA, the CDR3 is TGTGCCACCAGCAAATCACCTACAGGGGGATACGAGCGGTACTTC. This chain uses TRBV15 with TRBJ2-5; 8 nucleotides agree with TRBD1. CDR3 size: 15 residues. Germline values: CDR1 LNHNV, CDR2 YYDKDF (reference sequence). The V segment lost 4 bases and the J segment 13 bases; nucleotides outside the gene matches: 17.

The V call is TRBV11-2, the J call TRBJ2-5, with D hard to call. CDR1 is SGHAT, CDR2 FQNNGV, per germline. The CDR3 covers 11 residues. Trimming shortened V by 3 bases and J by 7 bases, and 6 bases separated the two germline ends. Here the CDR3 reads CASSFLGTQYF. The DNA of the CDR3 is TGTGCCAGCAGCTTCCTCGGGACCCAGTACTTC.

This clonotype was observed at least ten times. The chain uses TRBV5-1 and TRBJ2-7; 15 bases are a match to TRBD2. The CDR3 totals 15 residues. V was clipped by 5 bases and J by 4 bases; unmatched bases: 4. CDR1 and CDR2 from the germline V gene are SGHRS and YFSETQ. For the CDR3, the DNA is TGCGCCAGCAGTGGAGGGACTAGCGGGGGGTACGAGCAGTACTTC. Its protein is CASSGGTSGGYEQYF.

The gene calls are TRBV6-1 and TRBJ1-1; D unresolved. Trimming cost V 3 bases and J 0 bases, with 8 bases left between them. In germline, CDR1 is MNHNS, CDR2 SASEGT. The CDR3 sequence is 14 residues long. The CDR3 here is CASSEANMNTEAFF. The DNA for the CDR3 is TGTGCCAGCAGTGAGGCAAATATGAACACTGAAGCTTTCTTT.

The V and J genes are TRBV20-1 and TRBJ1-2; 8 bases are shared with TRBD1. J lost 5 bases, V lost 6 bases, and 5 bases had no gene match. CDR1 and CDR2 from the germline V gene are DFQATT and SNEGSKA (reference sequence). The CDR3 loop spans 12 amino acids. In DNA form, the CDR3 reads TGCAGTGCAAGGACAGGGTCGTATGGCTACACCTTC. Translation gives CSARTGSYGYTF.

The J gene is TRBJ2-1, the V gene TRBV12-3 or TRBV12-4; no clear D gene. The CDR3 runs 14 residues. V was trimmed by 7 bases and J by 0 bases, leaving 10 bases between them. The CDR3: CASTRQSSYNEQFF. CDR3 bases: TGTGCCAGCACCCGACAAAGCTCCTACAATGAGCAGTTCTTC.

This clonotype has only a few counts. The V call is TRBV13, the J call TRBJ2-7; 10 bases map to TRBD2. This CDR3 is 15 amino acids long. Germline V gene sequence: CDR1 PRHDT, CDR2 FYEKMQ (reference sequence). V was pared by 5 bases and J by 3 bases, with 7 bases of the junction left unmatched. The CDR3 sequence is CASSRSGGDLYEQYF. DNA of the CDR3: TGTGCCAGCAGCCGAAGCGGGGGGGACCTCTACGAGCAGTACTTC. Complete variable domain (other parts from reference TRBV13 and TRBJ2-7): AAGVIQSPRHLIKEKRETATLKCYPIPRHDTVYWYQQGPGQDPQFLISFYEKMQSDKGSIPDRFSAQQFSDYHSELNMSSLELGDSALYFCASSRSGGDLYEQYFGPGTRLTVT.

As concerns this clonotype: It may be a read error: a sequence one base away is much more abundant. The V and J genes are TRBV4-3 and TRBJ2-3; perhaps TRBD1 as D (6 bases). The CDR3 contains 12 residues. Germline V CDR1 and CDR2: LGHNA, YSLEER. V lost 5 bases to trimming and J lost 9 bases, with 12 bases between them. CDR3 loop: CASSSEQGTQYF. CDR3 coding DNA: TGCGCCAGCAGCAGTGAGCAGGGGACGCAGTATTTT.

This sequence joins TRBV6-5 and TRBJ1-6; D possibly corresponds to TRBD1 (5 bases). This CDR3 has 13 amino acids. V was shortened by 9 bases and J by 3 bases, with 9 bases between the two germline ends. Per the germline V gene, CDR1 is MNHEY and CDR2 is SVGAGI. CDR3 amino acids: CASAGFYNSPLHF. The DNA for the CDR3 is TGTGCCAGTGCAGGGTTCTATAATTCACCCCTCCACTTT.

In DNA form, the CDR3 reads TGCAGCGTTGACGGCTATGGCTACACCTTC. It specifies CSVDGYGYTF. V and J are TRBV29-1 and TRBJ1-2; D uncertain. Trimming left V 3 bases short and J 4 bases short, with 3 bases between. Germline CDR1 is SQVTM and CDR2 is ANQGSEA. This CDR3 is built from 10 residues.

The CDR3 loop reads CASSYSTSGGRETQYF. CDR3 bases: TGTGCCAGCAGTTACTCGACTAGCGGGGGGCGTGAGACCCAGTACTTC. The chain links TRBV6-5 to TRBJ2-5, with 13 bases identical to TRBD2. This CDR3 spans 16 amino acids. Germline V gives CDR1 MNHEY, CDR2 SVGAGI. Germline trimming cut 0 bases from V and 5 bases from J; bases unmatched to any gene: 3.

The chain recombines TRBV2 with TRBJ1-2, with TRBD1 matching 7 bases. V was clipped by 4 bases and J by 5 bases; unmatched bases: 10. Germline CDR1 reads SNHLY; CDR2 reads FYNNEI. CDR3 length: 15 amino acids. The CDR3 nucleotides are TGTGCCAGCAGTGGAAGGGCGGCAGGGGGGTATGGCTACACCTTC. Translating gives CASSGRAAGGYGYTF.